The 30 T cell receptor beta chains below all came from one sample that was sequenced in a study of T-cell memory formation after mild COVID-19. Each CDR3 protein gets one entry after TCRdb re-called the 5' RACE reads with MiXCR. The sample lists fewer than 250,000 distinct CDR3 sequences; 10% to 13% were seen once. Sample: PBMCs or a T cell subset sorted from them (not recorded which). All receptors come from a young man who had mild COVID-19 (a few samples of this study predate the infection). Cell type and time point are not known.

The genes are TRBV5-4 and TRBJ1-6; D is undetermined. V was trimmed by 0 bases and J by 8 bases, leaving 12 bases between them. The CDR3 has 15 residues. The germline V gene encodes CDR1 SGHNT and CDR2 YYREEE (reference sequence). CDR3 DNA: TGTGCCAGCAGCTTGGTATCCACTCCCGATTCACCCCTCCACTTT. Its protein is CASSLVSTPDSPLHF.

The CDR3 nucleotides read TGTGCCATCAGCACCTCTGAGCGGGGACGCACAGATACGCAGTATTTT. Translating gives CAISTSERGRTDTQYF. This chain uses TRBV10-3 with TRBJ2-3; 7 nucleotides align to TRBD2. CDR1 and CDR2 from the germline V gene are ENHRY and SYGVKD. The CDR3 runs 16 residues. Trimming removed 6 bases from V and 1 base from J; junction bases left unmatched: 10.

A few counts support this clonotype. This chain's CDR3 is CASSFPGTAINYGYTF. As DNA, the CDR3 is TGTGCCAGCAGTTTCCCCGGGACGGCAATAAACTATGGCTACACCTTC. This chain links TRBV6-5 with TRBJ1-2; the D gene is possibly TRBD1 (5 bases). Trimming pared 4 bases from V and 2 bases from J, leaving 17 bases between. This CDR3 spans 16 amino acids. CDR1 and CDR2 (germline): MNHEY, SVGAGI.

The rearrangement uses TRBV28 and TRBJ2-5; D is possibly TRBD1 or TRBD2 (6 bases each). Between the trimmed V and J ends, which lost 6 bases and 5 bases, there was a span of 22 bases. The CDR3 sequence is 16 residues long. Germline CDR1 reads MDHEN; CDR2 reads SYDVKM. CDR3 amino acids: CASSPDRTAGMETQYF. In DNA form, the CDR3 reads TGTGCCAGCAGCCCAGATCGGACAGCGGGCATGGAGACCCAGTACTTC. Full variable domain (rest looked up from reference TRBV28 and TRBJ2-5): DVKVTQSSRYLVKRTGEKVFLECVQDMDHENMFWYRQDPGLGLRLIYFSYDVKMKEKGDIPEGYSVSREKKERFSLILESASTNQTSMYLCASSPDRTAGMETQYFGPGTRLLVL.

The sample holds many counts of this clonotype. The V call is TRBV6-2 or TRBV6-3, the J call TRBJ1-5; 10 positions agree with TRBD1. Germline V CDR1 and CDR2: MNHEY, SVGEGT. This CDR3 has 15 residues. The trim removed 0 bases at V and 7 bases at J, leaving 3 bases unmatched. CDR3 in amino acids: CASSYSRQGAQPQHF. In nucleotides, the CDR3 is TGTGCCAGCAGTTACTCGAGACAGGGGGCCCAGCCCCAGCATTTT.

The rearrangement uses TRBV4-2 and TRBJ2-6; D ambiguous. V was shortened by 1 base and J by 7 bases, with 5 bases between the two germline ends. This CDR3 comprises 13 residues. CDR1 and CDR2 from the germline V gene are LGHNA and YNFKEQ. CDR3 sequence: CASSQVQANVLTF. CDR3 bases: TGTGCCAGCAGCCAAGTACAAGCCAACGTCCTGACTTTC.

Written as DNA, the CDR3 is TGCGCCAGCAGCTTAATTACAGGAAGCGCTCCCGAGCAGTACTTC. Translated, it gives CASSLITGSAPEQYF. The J gene is TRBJ2-7, the V gene TRBV5-1; TRBD1 is a possible D gene (5 bases). In germline, CDR1 is SGHRS, CDR2 YFSETQ. The CDR3 totals 15 residues. V was cut by 2 bases and J by 6 bases, with 18 bases left in between. The full variable domain, its missing parts supplied by reference TRBV5-1 and TRBJ2-7, is KAGVTQTPRYLIKTRGQQVTLSCSPISGHRSVSWYQQTPGQGLQFLFEYFSETQRNKGNFPGRFSGRQFSNSRSEMNVSTLELGDSALYLCASSLITGSAPEQYFGPGTRLTVT.

This clonotype was counted between two and nine times. The CDR3 DNA sequence: TGCAGTGCCTTGGGGCAGGGCGGCACTGAAGCTTTCTTT. It encodes CSALGQGGTEAFF. The rearrangement links TRBV20-1 to TRBJ1-1, with a tentative D call TRBD1 (5 bases). Germline-derived CDR1 and CDR2 are DFQATT and SNEGSKA (reference sequence). The V end was cut by 6 bases, the J end by 4 bases, with 15 bases between. The CDR3 has 13 residues.

The V and J genes are TRBV5-1 and TRBJ2-5; the D gene could be TRBD1 or TRBD2 (5 bases each). In germline, CDR1 is SGHRS, CDR2 YFSETQ. The V end was cut by 1 base, the J end by 5 bases, with 15 bases between. The CDR3 totals 15 residues. The CDR3 region has the DNA TGCGCCAGCAGCTTGAGAAACGGGGCAGAGGAGACCCAGTACTTC. This encodes CASSLRNGAEETQYF.

This chain connects TRBV19 to TRBJ1-2, with 7 bases fitting TRBD1. CDR1 and CDR2 from the germline V gene are LNHDA and SQIVND (reference sequence). The V gene end was trimmed by 4 bases and the J gene end by 2 bases; junction bases not matched to a gene: 4. CDR3 length: 14 residues. The CDR3 spells CASSRDSRNYGYTF. CDR3 nucleotides: TGTGCCAGTAGTAGGGACAGCCGCAACTATGGCTACACCTTC.

The rearrangement uses TRBV7-3 and TRBJ1-2; TRBD1 might be the D (5 bases). V was shortened by 0 bases and J by 8 bases, with 13 bases between the two germline ends. This CDR3 region has 14 residues. Germline loops: CDR1 SGHTA, CDR2 FQGTGA. Written as DNA, the CDR3 is TGTGCCAGCAGCTTAACGGGATGGGGGGTCGGCTACACCTTC. Translation gives CASSLTGWGVGYTF.

This clonotype was observed a handful of times. Relative to the germline gene, one junction end is altered; a read error may explain this. V gene TRBV20-1 combines with J gene TRBJ2-7, with unresolved D. The CDR3 is made up of 11 amino acids. The germline gives CDR1 DFQATT, CDR2 SNEGSKA (reference sequence). The chain's CDR3 is CRAPFLVEQYF. The CDR3, as DNA: TGCCGTGCCCCATTCTTAGTGGAGCAGTACTTC.

This clonotype has more than one count but fewer than ten. The rearrangement links TRBV7-3 to TRBJ2-3, with no clear D. Trimming removed 2 bases at V and 2 bases at J, with 8 bases between. Germline lookup yields CDR1 SGHTA and CDR2 FQGTGA. There are 14 residues in the CDR3. CDR3 DNA sequence: TGTGCCAGCAGCTTATATAGCTCCACAGATACGCAGTATTTT. The encoded protein is CASSLYSSTDTQYF. The full variable domain, rest sourced from reference TRBV7-3 and TRBJ2-3, is GAGVSQTPSNKVTEKGKYVELRCDPISGHTALYWYRQSLGQGPEFLIYFQGTGAADDSGLPNDRFFAVRPEGSVSTLKIQRTERGDSAVYLCASSLYSSTDTQYFGPGTRLTVL.

The rearrangement uses TRBV3-1 and TRBJ2-7, with D uncertain. Germline V CDR1 and CDR2: LGHDT, YNNKEL (reference sequence). The CDR3 extends over 15 amino acids. V was shortened by 9 bases and J by 0 bases, with 18 bases between the two germline ends. The CDR3 sequence is CARELGRTYSYEQYF. CDR3 bases: TGTGCCAGAGAATTAGGGCGTACATACTCCTACGAGCAGTACTTC.

This clonotype was picked up many times. The V call is TRBV11-2, the J call TRBJ2-5; D remains ambiguous. The germline V and J ends were trimmed by 0 bases and 3 bases, with 8 bases remaining between them. The germline gives CDR1 SGHAT, CDR2 FQNNGV. This CDR3 has 14 residues. The CDR3 sequence is CASSLEGGKETQYF. CDR3 sequence (DNA): TGTGCCAGCAGCTTAGAGGGCGGAAAAGAGACCCAGTACTTC.

The V call is TRBV5-1, the J call TRBJ2-1; D assignment may be TRBD1 or TRBD2 (5 bases each). The CDR3 contains 14 residues. Germline V gene lookup returns CDR1 SGHRS and CDR2 YFSETQ. V lost 1 base, J lost 7 bases, and 12 bases lay in between. The CDR3 is CASSLWDVRNEQFF. CDR3 in DNA: TGCGCCAGCAGCTTGTGGGACGTCAGGAATGAGCAGTTCTTC.

The V and J genes are TRBV5-4 and TRBJ2-3; the D is unclear. V was clipped by 2 bases and J by 3 bases, with 10 bases between them. The CDR3 is 14 amino acids. The germline gives CDR1 SGHNT, CDR2 YYREEE (reference sequence). The CDR3 coding sequence is TGTGCCAGCAGCTTTGGCGCGGTAACAGATACGCAGTATTTT. Its protein is CASSFGAVTDTQYF.

This clonotype was seen only a few times. The chain uses TRBV7-2 and TRBJ1-1; D not certain. The germline V and J ends were trimmed by 5 bases and 2 bases, with 12 bases remaining between them. Germline lookup yields CDR1 SGHTA and CDR2 FQGNSA. CDR3 length: 14 amino acids. CDR3 in DNA: TGTGCCAGCAGCCCCCATGGCGGCAACACTGAAGCTTTCTTT. Amino acid sequence: CASSPHGGNTEAFF.

This chain uses TRBV6-6 with TRBJ1-4; D is unresolved. The V end was cut by 8 bases, the J end by 7 bases, with 11 bases between. Germline CDR1 and CDR2: MNHNY and SVGAGI (reference sequence). This CDR3 spans 12 amino acids. The CDR3 bases are TGTGCCAGCTGGGAACACGGTGAAAAACTGTTTTTT. As protein: CASWEHGEKLFF.

The rearrangement uses TRBV5-5 and TRBJ1-1; possible D gene TRBD1, 6 bases. Germline V gene lookup returns CDR1 SGHKS and CDR2 YYEKEE (reference sequence). Between the trimmed V and J ends, which lost 0 bases and 0 bases, there was a span of 15 bases. CDR3 length: 17 residues. This CDR3 reads CASSLDPDSNMNTEAFF. For the CDR3, the DNA is TGTGCCAGCAGCTTGGATCCGGACAGCAACATGAACACTGAAGCTTTCTTT.

The chain carries TRBV4-1 and TRBJ1-1; weak D call: TRBD1 (5 bases). With 6 bases removed from V and 1 base from J, the gap between germline ends came to 18 bases. Germline V gene sequence: CDR1 MGHRA, CDR2 YSYEKL. CDR3 length: 16 residues. The CDR3 DNA follows: TGCGCCAGCAGGAAGACAGTCTTCGGTGCGAACACTGAAGCTTTCTTT. Translating gives CASRKTVFGANTEAFF.

There are a few counts of this clonotype. V usage is TRBV7-9 and J usage is TRBJ2-1; 8 nucleotides line up with TRBD1. Germline-derived CDR1 and CDR2 are SEHNR and FQNEAQ (reference sequence). Trimming at V came to 1 base and at J to 8 bases, leaving 10 bases not matched to a gene. The CDR3 sequence is 16 residues long. The CDR3: CASSLVIQGADDEQFF. DNA of the CDR3: TGTGCCAGCAGCTTAGTGATCCAGGGGGCGGATGATGAGCAGTTCTTC.

This chain joins TRBV18 and TRBJ2-3; 7 bases are shared with TRBD1. V shed 6 bases and J 4 bases; nucleotides not matched to a gene: 10. The CDR3 runs 15 residues. From germline, CDR1 is KGHSH and CDR2 LQKENI. In nucleotides, the CDR3 is TGTGCCAGCTCCCTTACGGGACAGACTCCAGATACGCAGTATTTT. Its translation is CASSLTGQTPDTQYF.

The chain links TRBV19 to TRBJ2-2, with 7 positions matching TRBD1. Unmatched junction bases numbered 5, after V lost 6 bases and J lost 4 bases. CDR3 length: 14 residues. CDR1 is LNHDA, CDR2 SQIVND, per germline (reference sequence). The CDR3 loop is CASRQGTITGELFF. CDR3 DNA: TGTGCCAGTAGACAGGGGACGATCACCGGGGAGCTGTTTTTT.

This clonotype was counted only a few times. The rearrangement links TRBV5-6 to TRBJ2-7; D possibly corresponds to TRBD1 (5 bases). CDR1 SGHDT and CDR2 YYEEEE come from the germline V gene. Trimming left V 4 bases short and J 4 bases short, with 12 bases between. This CDR3 comprises 13 residues. This chain's CDR3 is CASSRGRVYEQYV. CDR3 DNA: TGTGCCAGCAGCAGAGGCAGGGTATACGAGCAGTACGTC.

This clonotype came up many times. The V call is TRBV7-2, the J call TRBJ1-1, with D uncertain. CDR3 length: 15 amino acids. Per germline, CDR1 SGHTA and CDR2 FQGNSA. Trimming stripped 1 base from V and 3 bases from J, with 12 bases between. This CDR3 is CASSLVRPPYTEAFF. The CDR3, as DNA: TGTGCCAGCAGCTTAGTCCGGCCGCCGTACACTGAAGCTTTCTTT.

This clonotype was observed many times. The chain joins TRBV12-3 or TRBV12-4 to TRBJ2-2; D gene ambiguous. The V and J ends lost 6 bases and 4 bases respectively, with 12 bases between them. The CDR3 totals 14 residues. The chain's CDR3 is CASRRPDGTGELFF. The CDR3 nucleotides are TGTGCCAGCAGAAGACCGGACGGCACCGGGGAGCTGTTTTTT.

This clonotype was seen at least ten times. The chain joins TRBV7-2 to TRBJ2-2, with D possibly TRBD1 on 5 matching bases. The ends were cut back, 6 bases at V and 4 bases at J, with 9 bases in the middle. In germline, CDR1 is SGHTA, CDR2 FQGNSA. The CDR3 spans 13 residues. The CDR3 is CASRFTGTGELFF. The DNA of the CDR3 is TGTGCCAGCAGATTTACAGGCACCGGGGAGCTGTTTTTT.

The V call is TRBV20-1, the J call TRBJ2-2; the D gene is possibly TRBD1 (5 bases). The CDR3 totals 13 residues. The V gene's germline CDR1 is DFQATT and CDR2 SNEGSKA (reference sequence). V lost 3 bases and J lost 1, with 6 bases in between. This CDR3 reads CSARQGNTGELFF. CDR3 sequence (DNA): TGCAGTGCTAGGCAGGGGAACACCGGGGAGCTGTTTTTT.

This clonotype has at least ten counts. The chain carries TRBV5-1 and TRBJ2-2; D gene uncertain. Germline-derived CDR1 and CDR2 are SGHRS and YFSETQ. Trimming shortened V by 7 bases and J by 0 bases, and 10 bases separated the two germline ends. This CDR3 is 14 amino acids long. CDR3 DNA: TGCGCCAGCCGCCAATCCGCGAACACCGGGGAGCTGTTTTTT. Translated, it gives CASRQSANTGELFF. Combining the CDR3 with reference TRBV5-1 and TRBJ2-2 gives the whole variable domain KAGVTQTPRYLIKTRGQQVTLSCSPISGHRSVSWYQQTPGQGLQFLFEYFSETQRNKGNFPGRFSGRQFSNSRSEMNVSTLELGDSALYLCASRQSANTGELFFGEGSRLTVL.